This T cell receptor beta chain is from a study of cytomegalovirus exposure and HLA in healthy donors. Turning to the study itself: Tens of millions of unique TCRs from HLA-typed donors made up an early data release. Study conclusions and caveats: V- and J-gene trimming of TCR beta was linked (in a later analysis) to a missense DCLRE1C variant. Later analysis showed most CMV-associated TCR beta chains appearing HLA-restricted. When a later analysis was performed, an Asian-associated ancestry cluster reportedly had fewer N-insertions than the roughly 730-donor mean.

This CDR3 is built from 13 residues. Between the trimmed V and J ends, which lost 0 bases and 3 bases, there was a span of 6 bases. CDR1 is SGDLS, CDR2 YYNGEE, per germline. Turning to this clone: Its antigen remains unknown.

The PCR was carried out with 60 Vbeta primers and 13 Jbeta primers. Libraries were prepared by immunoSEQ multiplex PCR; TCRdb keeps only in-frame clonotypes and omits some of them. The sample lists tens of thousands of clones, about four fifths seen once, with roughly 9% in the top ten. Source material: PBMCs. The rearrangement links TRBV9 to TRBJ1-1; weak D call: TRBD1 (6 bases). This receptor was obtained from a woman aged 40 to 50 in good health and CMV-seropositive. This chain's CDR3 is CASSVDRDTEAFF. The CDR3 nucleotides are TGTGCCAGCAGCGTAGACAGGGACACTGAAGCTTTCTTT.